This T cell receptor (beta chain) was recovered during a study of cytotoxic CD8 clonotypes in ibrutinib-treated CLL. To note about this clone: Its target is unknown.

General study points: Upon ibrutinib response clonality rose, and upon progression it fell back toward baseline.

Profiling relied on immunoSEQ multiplex PCR, and the TCRdb table lists in-frame clones only, not all of them. This sample has around 300,000 clones, with just under 80% found just once. The receptor was isolated from a human donor with chronic lymphocytic leukemia. Sequenced material: PBMCs, taken before ibrutinib treatment.

CDR3 sequence reads: CASSLDRDGTEAFF. The CDR3 DNA is TGCGCCAGCAGCTTGGACAGGGACGGCACTGAAGCTTTCTTT. V and J are TRBV5-1 and TRBJ1-1, with D possibly being TRBD1 (6 bases). The V end was cut by 0 bases, the J end by 4 bases, with 10 bases between. The germline V gene has CDR1 SGHRS and CDR2 YFSETQ. This CDR3 is built from 14 residues.